One sample yielded the 15 T cell receptor beta chains listed below, sequenced in a study of blood T cell repertoires in COVID-19. The assay was immunoSEQ multiplex PCR, and TCRdb's table has in-frame clones only and misses some. This table holds 430,000 or so clones, around nine tenths found once. The specimen sequenced was peripheral blood. Receptor source: a man aged 18 to 29 with COVID-19, enrolled during active disease.

The rearrangement joins TRBV4-1 to TRBJ2-3, with 14 positions matching TRBD2. Per germline, CDR1 MGHRA and CDR2 YSYEKL. Trimming cost V 1 base and J 7 bases; bases outside gene matches: 7. This CDR3 comprises 17 residues. CDR3 nucleotide sequence: TGCGCCAGCAGCCAAGGACTAGCGGGGGGGTCTGTGTATACGCAGTATTTT. Amino acid sequence: CASSQGLAGGSVYTQYF.

Details on this clone: A read error may explain this, as a much larger clone is one base away. V and J are TRBV10-2 and TRBJ2-2, with 8 bases aligning to TRBD2. V gave up 6 bases and J gave up 0 bases; unmatched junction bases: 3. Germline V lookup: CDR1 WSHSY, CDR2 SAAADI. The CDR3 totals 15 residues. The CDR3 protein is CASRPGLANTGELFF. The CDR3 DNA reads TGCGCCAGCAGGCCGGGACTAGCGAACACCGGGGAGCTGTTTTTT.

The rearrangement uses TRBV7-3 and TRBJ2-7; 9 bases align to TRBD1. Germline trimming cut 3 bases from V and 3 bases from J; bases unmatched to any gene: 6. CDR3 size: 15 residues. Germline lookup yields CDR1 SGHTA and CDR2 FQGTGA. This chain's CDR3 is CASSFDGTGIYEQYF. The CDR3 DNA sequence: TGTGCCAGCAGCTTCGACGGGACAGGGATCTACGAGCAGTACTTC.

The gene calls are TRBV11-3 and TRBJ2-7; 7 bases are a match to TRBD1. Trimming removed 4 bases from V and 5 bases from J; junction bases left unmatched: 11. The CDR3 is 15 amino acids. Germline loops: CDR1 SGHNT, CDR2 YENEEA. CDR3 DNA sequence: TGTGCCAGCAGCTCGAATGACAGGGCAGTGGACGAGCAGTACTTC. The encoded protein is CASSSNDRAVDEQYF. Full variable domain (outside the CDR3, taken from reference TRBV11-3 and TRBJ2-7): EAGVVQSPRYKIIEKKQPVAFWCNPISGHNTLYWYLQNLGQGPELLIRYENEEAVDDSQLPKDRFSAERLKGVDSTLKIQPAELGDSAVYLCASSSNDRAVDEQYFGPGTRLTVT.

The chain uses TRBV30 and TRBJ1-6; 7 positions match TRBD1. CDR3 size: 14 residues. With V trimmed by 4 bases and J by 5 bases, 5 bases remained unmatched. Germline CDR1 reads GTSNPN; CDR2 reads SVGIG (reference sequence). In nucleotides, the CDR3 is TGTGCCTGGAAAACCGGGACAGATAATTCACCCCTCCACTTT. As protein: CAWKTGTDNSPLHF.

This sequence joins TRBV7-9 and TRBJ2-5, with 9 bases matching TRBD2. The CDR3 covers 15 residues. The V gene's germline CDR1 is SEHNR and CDR2 FQNEAQ (reference sequence). V dropped 1 base and J dropped 2; count of bases not matched to a gene: 2. CDR3 region: CASSLGAGGQETQYF. The CDR3 bases are TGTGCCAGCAGCTTAGGTGCGGGAGGGCAAGAGACCCAGTACTTC.

This clone was detected once. The chain is built from TRBV6-4 and TRBJ1-1; D may be TRBD1 (5 bases). Trimming removed 8 bases at V and 2 bases at J, with 6 bases between. This CDR3 has 11 amino acids. CDR1 MRHNA and CDR2 SNTAGT come from the germline V gene. The CDR3 loop reads CASDSNTEAFF. CDR3 DNA: TGTGCCAGCGACAGCAACACTGAAGCTTTCTTT.

In DNA form, the CDR3 reads TGCGCCAGCAGGACAGGGCTCTCAACCGGGGAGCTGTTTTTT. Amino acid sequence: CASRTGLSTGELFF. The chain recombines TRBV5-1 with TRBJ2-2; 7 nucleotides line up with TRBD1. V was pared by 5 bases and J by 5 bases, with 6 bases of the junction left unmatched. Germline loops: CDR1 SGHRS, CDR2 YFSETQ. This CDR3 comprises 14 residues.

The chain joins TRBV19 to TRBJ1-2; 11 bases align to TRBD1. CDR1 and CDR2 from the germline V gene are LNHDA and SQIVND (reference sequence). The CDR3 has 14 amino acids. With 5 bases clipped from V and 5 bases from J, the junction kept 4 bases outside the gene matches. DNA for the CDR3: TGTGCCAGTAGTCCGGGACAGGGGGAGTATGGCTACACCTTC. It translates to CASSPGQGEYGYTF. The full variable domain, completed using reference TRBV19 and TRBJ1-2, is DGGITQSPKYLFRKEGQNVTLSCEQNLNHDAMYWYRQDPGQGLRLIYYSQIVNDFQKGDIAEGYSVSREKKESFPLTVTSAQKNPTAFYLCASSPGQGEYGYTFGSGTRLTVV.

The CDR3 DNA reads TGTGCCAGCAGCATGACAGGGGGCGGCGGTGAGACCCAGTACTTC. It yields the protein CASSMTGGGGETQYF. This rearrangement joins TRBV7-9 to TRBJ2-5, with 10 bases matching TRBD1. V trimming: 5 bases; J trimming: 5 bases; junction bases outside the gene matches: 8. The germline CDR1 and CDR2 sequences are SEHNR and FQNEAQ (reference sequence). The CDR3 is 15 residues long. Full variable domain (rest looked up from reference TRBV7-9 and TRBJ2-5): DTGVSQNPRHKITKRGQNVTFRCDPISEHNRLYWYRQTLGQGPEFLTYFQNEAQLEKSRLLSDRFSAERPKGSFSTLEIQRTEQGDSAMYLCASSMTGGGGETQYFGPGTRLLVL.

This chain links TRBV19 with TRBJ2-5; no reliable D call. This CDR3 comprises 12 residues. Germline assignment: CDR1 LNHDA and CDR2 SQIVND (reference sequence). Trimming took off 4 bases at V and 5 bases at J, with 8 bases between the two ends. CDR3 nucleotide sequence: TGTGCCAGTAGTAGAAACAGCGAGACCCAGTACTTC. It yields the protein CASSRNSETQYF.

The chain recombines TRBV6-2 or TRBV6-3 with TRBJ2-2, with D unclear. Germline V CDR1 and CDR2: MNHEY, SVGEGT. The CDR3 has 20 amino acids. The V end was cut by 0 bases, the J end by 4 bases, with 24 bases between. The CDR3 DNA sequence: TGTGCCAGCAGTTACTCGATCGAGGTTGATATTCGAGCCCTCACCGGGGAGCTGTTTTTT. As protein: CASSYSIEVDIRALTGELFF.

The gene calls are TRBV5-4 and TRBJ2-5; TRBD2 aligns across 7 bases. CDR3 length: 14 amino acids. Trimming at V came to 3 bases and at J to 4 bases, leaving 6 bases not matched to a gene. Germline-derived CDR1 and CDR2 are SGHNT and YYREEE (reference sequence). CDR3 sequence: CASSSRTSPETQYF. CDR3 sequence (DNA): TGTGCCAGCAGCTCGCGGACTAGTCCAGAGACCCAGTACTTC.

This clone was observed a single time. The J gene is TRBJ1-1, the V gene TRBV11-2; D possibly corresponds to TRBD1 (6 bases). CDR1 SGHAT and CDR2 FQNNGV come from the germline V gene. The CDR3 runs 15 residues. The V gene lost 1 base and the J gene lost 2 bases, with 11 bases spanning the gap. The CDR3 reads CASSLATGGNTEAFF. CDR3 DNA sequence: TGTGCCAGCAGCTTAGCGACAGGAGGCAACACTGAAGCTTTCTTT.

The V call is TRBV5-6, the J call TRBJ2-7; 8 nucleotides match TRBD2. Per the germline V gene, CDR1 is SGHDT and CDR2 is YYEEEE. CDR3 length: 14 amino acids. V lost 4 bases, J lost 2 bases, and 5 bases stayed unmatched. CDR3: CASSLSGTTYEQYF. Written as DNA, the CDR3 is TGTGCCAGCAGCCTTAGCGGGACAACCTACGAGCAGTACTTC. Complete variable domain (other parts from reference TRBV5-6 and TRBJ2-7): DAGVTQSPTHLIKTRGQQVTLRCSPKSGHDTVSWYQQALGQGPQFIFQYYEEEERQRGNFPDRFSGHQFPNYSSELNVNALLLGDSALYLCASSLSGTTYEQYFGPGTRLTVT.